Shown below are 27 T cell receptor beta chains from a single sample sequenced in a study of cytomegalovirus exposure and HLA in healthy donors. The PCR employed 60 Vbeta primers together with 13 Jbeta primers. The data were produced by immunoSEQ multiplex PCR, yet TCRdb's version contains in-frame clones alone and is incomplete. The table lists more than 95,000 clones, more than 65% of them singletons. The sample comprised PBMCs. The source of these receptors is a man aged 25-40 years in good health and CMV-seronegative.

This chain joins TRBV6-1 and TRBJ2-1, with D possibly TRBD2 on 6 matching bases. There are 14 residues in the CDR3. Germline V lookup: CDR1 MNHNS, CDR2 SASEGT. Trimming stripped 6 bases from V and 2 bases from J, with 11 bases between. DNA for the CDR3: TGTGCCAGCAGGAGACTAGACACCTACAATGAGCAGTTCTTC. Translating gives CASRRLDTYNEQFF.

Concerning this clone: The junction differs from germline at one of its ends, possibly a read error. The V gene is TRBV7-9, the J gene TRBJ1-3, with D maybe TRBD1 (6 bases). Per germline, CDR1 SEHNR and CDR2 FQNEAQ (reference sequence). The CDR3 has 10 residues. CDR3 sequence reads: CASSYRTDDF. The CDR3, as DNA: TGTGCCAGCAGTTACCGGACAGACGATTTT.

The genes are TRBV15 and TRBJ2-1, with D possibly TRBD2 on 6 matching bases. The CDR3 loop spans 11 amino acids. CDR1 is LNHNV, CDR2 YYDKDF, per germline (reference sequence). The V gene lost 5 bases and the J gene lost 11 bases, with 10 bases spanning the gap. Written as DNA, the CDR3 is TGTGCCACCAGCCTTAGCGGAAAGCAGTTCTTC. Amino acid sequence: CATSLSGKQFF.

This chain connects TRBV11-3 to TRBJ2-7; D might be TRBD2 (6 bases). Deletions cut 6 bases from V and 1 base from J, with 19 bases between. CDR3 length: 16 amino acids. CDR1 and CDR2 (germline): SGHNT, YENEEA. CDR3 in amino acids: CASRLDLAVRSYEQYF. CDR3 in DNA: TGTGCCAGCAGACTCGATTTAGCGGTTCGTTCCTACGAGCAGTACTTC.

The chain uses TRBV4-3 and TRBJ2-1; 10 nucleotides align to TRBD2. The CDR3 has 15 amino acids. J lost 10 bases, V lost 1 base, and 7 bases had no gene match. Germline assignment: CDR1 LGHNA and CDR2 YSLEER. The CDR3 nucleotides read TGCGCCAGCAGCCAAGCCAGCGGGAGGGCGGAGGAGCAGTTCTTC. Amino acid sequence: CASSQASGRAEEQFF.

The J gene is TRBJ2-6, the V gene TRBV28; D remains unclear. CDR1 MDHEN and CDR2 SYDVKM come from the germline V gene. The CDR3 extends over 16 amino acids. V lost 8 bases and J 2 bases, leaving 16 bases between the germline ends. The CDR3 DNA follows: TGTGCCAGCCGTACTACGGCGCCGGCTGGGGCCAACGTCCTGACTTTC. Its translation: CASRTTAPAGANVLTF.

This clone was seen only a few times. The chain is built from TRBV19 and TRBJ1-1; 9 bases agree with TRBD1. Germline CDR1 and CDR2: LNHDA and SQIVND (reference sequence). The CDR3 extends over 17 amino acids. V gave up 4 bases and J gave up 4 bases; unmatched junction bases: 13. As DNA, the CDR3 is TGTGCCAGTAGTAAAACCGGGACAGGGAGTTTGGGCACTGAAGCTTTCTTT. This gives the protein CASSKTGTGSLGTEAFF.

V gene TRBV5-1 combines with J gene TRBJ2-3; TRBD2 matches 9 bases. The CDR3 has 16 amino acids. Germline values: CDR1 SGHRS, CDR2 YFSETQ. The V gene end was trimmed by 2 bases and the J gene end by 0 bases; junction bases not matched to a gene: 4. This CDR3 is CASSFGSGSSTDTQYF. CDR3 coding DNA: TGCGCCAGCAGCTTTGGTAGCGGGAGTAGCACAGATACGCAGTATTTT.

The genes are TRBV5-1 and TRBJ1-4; TRBD1 is a possible D gene (6 bases). V lost 3 bases to trimming and J lost 8 bases, with 11 bases between them. There are 13 residues in the CDR3. Germline V lookup: CDR1 SGHRS, CDR2 YFSETQ. CDR3 DNA sequence: TGCGCCAGCAGCTCCGGGACATACGAAAAACTGTTTTTT. This codes for CASSSGTYEKLFF.

V gene TRBV13 combines with J gene TRBJ2-7; 8 positions agree with TRBD2. The germline CDR1 and CDR2 sequences are PRHDT and FYEKMQ (reference sequence). The CDR3 sequence is 14 residues long. V was clipped by 4 bases and J by 3 bases; unmatched bases: 5. CDR3 in amino acids: CASSSGGADYEQYF. The CDR3 region has the DNA TGTGCCAGCAGCTCGGGGGGGGCTGACTACGAGCAGTACTTC.

The chain is built from TRBV28 and TRBJ2-1; D perhaps matches TRBD2 (6 bases). This CDR3 is 14 amino acids long. The ends were cut back, 2 bases at V and 9 bases at J, with 14 bases in the middle. Germline lookup yields CDR1 MDHEN and CDR2 SYDVKM. The CDR3 protein is CASSLSAGQVEQFF. The CDR3 bases are TGTGCCAGCAGTTTAAGCGCGGGGCAGGTTGAGCAGTTCTTC.

This clone came up a few times. The V and J genes are TRBV5-1 and TRBJ1-1, with a weak D call TRBD1 (5 bases). Per germline, CDR1 SGHRS and CDR2 YFSETQ. V was trimmed by 3 bases and J by 1 base, leaving 7 bases between them. This CDR3 comprises 13 residues. The CDR3 nucleotides are TGCGCCAGCAGCTCACAGGCGAACACTGAAGCTTTCTTT. It encodes CASSSQANTEAFF.

This clone appeared a few times. The rearrangement links TRBV11-2 to TRBJ2-1, with D maybe TRBD2 (6 bases). Trimming took off 5 bases at V and 0 bases at J, with 11 bases between the two ends. The CDR3 extends over 15 amino acids. Germline V gives CDR1 SGHAT, CDR2 FQNNGV. The CDR3 DNA reads as TGTGCCAGCAGCGGGACTGGGCTCTCCTACAATGAGCAGTTCTTC. Amino acids: CASSGTGLSYNEQFF.

The chain combines TRBV5-4 with TRBJ2-7; TRBD2 matches at 9 bases. The CDR3 totals 16 residues. V was pared by 4 bases and J by 1 base, with 9 bases of the junction left unmatched. Germline V lookup: CDR1 SGHNT, CDR2 YYREEE (reference sequence). The CDR3 sequence is CASSRSAGGRSYEQYF. CDR3 nucleotides: TGTGCCAGCAGCAGATCCGCGGGGGGGAGATCCTACGAGCAGTACTTC.

V and J are TRBV27 and TRBJ1-2; TRBD1 is a possible D gene (6 bases). The germline gives CDR1 MNHEY, CDR2 SMNVEV (reference sequence). The CDR3 consists of 15 residues. Trimming stripped 5 bases from V and 7 bases from J, with 20 bases between. CDR3 nucleotides: TGTGCCAGCAGTCCCTACTTACAGGGTACGGCTGGCTACACCTTC. The encoded protein is CASSPYLQGTAGYTF.

The chain joins TRBV6-6 to TRBJ2-2, with 7 nucleotides matching TRBD2. V shed 0 bases and J 1 base; nucleotides not matched to a gene: 2. CDR3 length: 16 amino acids. CDR1 MNHNY and CDR2 SVGAGI come from the germline V gene (reference sequence). The CDR3 spells CASSYSGLRNTGELFF. CDR3 bases: TGTGCCAGCAGTTACTCGGGACTAAGGAACACCGGGGAGCTGTTTTTT.

This chain joins TRBV30 and TRBJ1-1, with 9 positions matching TRBD1. Germline lookup yields CDR1 GTSNPN and CDR2 SVGIG (reference sequence). With 2 bases clipped from V and 10 bases from J, the junction kept 8 bases outside the gene matches. The CDR3 extends over 13 amino acids. For the CDR3, the DNA is TGTGCCTGGAGTAAGGGGACAGGGTCGGGAGCTTTCTTT. Translation gives CAWSKGTGSGAFF. Together with reference TRBV30 and TRBJ1-1, the CDR3 gives the full variable domain: SQTIHQWPATLVQPVGSPLSLECTVEGTSNPNLYWYRQAAGRGLQLLFYSVGIGQISSEVPQNLSASRPQDRQFILSSKKLLLSDSGFYLCAWSKGTGSGAFFGQGTRLTVV.

This sequence joins TRBV2 and TRBJ2-7, with 7 bases matching TRBD2. The CDR3 spans 16 residues. Germline values: CDR1 SNHLY, CDR2 FYNNEI. The J segment lost 12 bases and the V segment lost 3 bases, leaving 20 bases of the junction unmatched. The CDR3 protein is CASSEMSGTTFGAGYF. The CDR3 coding sequence is TGTGCCAGCAGTGAGATGAGCGGGACTACCTTCGGTGCAGGGTACTTC.

This clone was seen more than once but under ten times. The V and J genes are TRBV29-1 and TRBJ1-1; TRBD1 might be the D (6 bases). Germline CDR1 and CDR2: SQVTM and ANQGSEA. This CDR3 has 14 residues. V shed 6 bases and J shed 9 bases, with 23 bases lying between them. CDR3 loop: CSVEEMTGFAKAFF. CDR3 nucleotide sequence: TGCAGCGTCGAGGAAATGACAGGCTTTGCGAAAGCTTTCTTT.

The J gene is TRBJ2-5, the V gene TRBV28; 15 bases are a match to TRBD2. In germline, CDR1 is MDHEN, CDR2 SYDVKM. This CDR3 contains 17 residues. V gave up 5 bases and J gave up 11 bases; unmatched junction bases: 15. The CDR3 DNA sequence: TGTGCCAGCAGTCCTGGACTAGCGGGAGGGCCTTCGGGTGAGCAGTACTTC. Amino acids: CASSPGLAGGPSGEQYF.

In this sample, this clone turned up a few times. The chain carries TRBV7-2 and TRBJ2-5; D is ambiguous. The CDR3 runs 13 residues. Trimming took off 5 bases at V and 3 bases at J, with 10 bases between the two ends. Germline assignment: CDR1 SGHTA and CDR2 FQGNSA. The chain's CDR3 is CASSPTTKETQYF. CDR3 coding DNA: TGTGCCAGCAGCCCGACAACGAAAGAGACCCAGTACTTC.

This sequence joins TRBV11-3 and TRBJ2-1; 7 bases are a match to TRBD2. Germline values: CDR1 SGHNT, CDR2 YENEEA. Trimming took 6 bases from V and 4 from J; bases not matched to a gene: 18. This CDR3 comprises 18 residues. This CDR3 reads CASSSKGAGAGRYNEQFF. The CDR3 coding sequence is TGTGCCAGCAGTTCTAAAGGCGCGGGAGCGGGGAGATACAATGAGCAGTTCTTC.

Only a few counts were recorded for this clone. This rearrangement joins TRBV28 to TRBJ1-4; 9 nucleotides match TRBD1. The CDR3 contains 14 residues. Trimming took 3 bases from V and 8 from J; bases not matched to a gene: 4. Germline CDR1 MDHEN, CDR2 SYDVKM. CDR3 sequence reads: CASSLGQGREKLFF. The CDR3 region has the DNA TGTGCCAGCAGTTTGGGACAGGGTCGGGAAAAACTGTTTTTT.

The chain carries TRBV19 and TRBJ2-2; 11 bases are a match to TRBD2. CDR3 length: 18 residues. V gave up 6 bases and J gave up 0 bases; unmatched junction bases: 9. In germline, CDR1 is LNHDA, CDR2 SQIVND (reference sequence). As DNA, the CDR3 is TGTGCCAGTAGGACAGGTATGGGACTAGCGGCGAACACCGGGGAGCTGTTTTTT. This codes for CASRTGMGLAANTGELFF.

The chain employs TRBV18 and TRBJ1-5; 9 bases line up with TRBD1. J lost 3 bases, V lost 6 bases, and 6 bases had no gene match. The CDR3 loop spans 15 amino acids. Per germline, CDR1 KGHSH and CDR2 LQKENI. Here the CDR3 reads CASSDRGLFNQPQHF. The CDR3 DNA reads as TGTGCCAGCTCGGACAGGGGCCTTTTCAATCAGCCCCAGCATTTT.

The chain couples TRBV11-2 to TRBJ1-4; D is ambiguous. The V and J ends lost 2 bases and 1 base respectively, with 8 bases between them. Germline V gene lookup returns CDR1 SGHAT and CDR2 FQNNGV. The CDR3 runs to 15 residues. CDR3 DNA: TGTGCCAGCAGCTTAACTGGTCGAACTAATGAAAAACTGTTTTTT. Protein: CASSLTGRTNEKLFF.

This chain connects TRBV10-3 to TRBJ2-3; 9 bases line up with TRBD2. After removal of 10 bases from V and 2 bases from J, the junction contained 7 bases not matched to a gene. The CDR3 runs to 14 residues. Germline assignment: CDR1 ENHRY and CDR2 SYGVKD. The CDR3, as DNA: TGTGCCAGCTCTAGCGGGATAAACACAGATACGCAGTATTTT. This sequence encodes CASSSGINTDTQYF.